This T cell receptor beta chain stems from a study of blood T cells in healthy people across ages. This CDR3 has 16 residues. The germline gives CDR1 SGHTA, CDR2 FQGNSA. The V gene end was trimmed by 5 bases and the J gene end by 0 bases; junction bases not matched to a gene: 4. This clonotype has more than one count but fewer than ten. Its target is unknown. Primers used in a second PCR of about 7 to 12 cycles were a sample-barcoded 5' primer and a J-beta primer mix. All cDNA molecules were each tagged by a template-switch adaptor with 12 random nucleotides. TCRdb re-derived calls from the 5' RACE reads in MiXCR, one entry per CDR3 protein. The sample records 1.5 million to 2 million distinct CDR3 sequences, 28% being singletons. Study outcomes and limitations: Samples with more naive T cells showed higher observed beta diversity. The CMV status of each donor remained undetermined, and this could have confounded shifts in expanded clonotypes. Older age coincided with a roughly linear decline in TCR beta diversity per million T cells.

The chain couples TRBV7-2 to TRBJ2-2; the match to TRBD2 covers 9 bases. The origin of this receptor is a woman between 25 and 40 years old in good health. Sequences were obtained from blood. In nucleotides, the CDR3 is TGTGCCAGCAGCGTACGACTAGCGGCGAACACCGGGGAGCTGTTTTTT. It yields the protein CASSVRLAANTGELFF.